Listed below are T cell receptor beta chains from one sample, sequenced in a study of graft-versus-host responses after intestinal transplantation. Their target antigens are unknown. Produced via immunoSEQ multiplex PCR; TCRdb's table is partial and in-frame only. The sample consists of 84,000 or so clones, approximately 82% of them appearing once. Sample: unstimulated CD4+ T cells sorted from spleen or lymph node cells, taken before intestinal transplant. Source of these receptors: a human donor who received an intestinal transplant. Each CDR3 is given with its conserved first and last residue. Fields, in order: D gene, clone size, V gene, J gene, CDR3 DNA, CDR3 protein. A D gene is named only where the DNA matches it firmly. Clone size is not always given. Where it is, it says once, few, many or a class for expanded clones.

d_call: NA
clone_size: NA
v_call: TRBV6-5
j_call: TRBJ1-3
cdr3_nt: TGTGCCAGCAGTTACGCCGCAGGCGGAAACACCATATATTTT
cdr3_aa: CASSYAAGGNTIYF

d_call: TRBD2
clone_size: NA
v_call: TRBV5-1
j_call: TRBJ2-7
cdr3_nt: TGCGCCAGCAGCCAGGGGGCTAGCGGGAGTATCGACGAGCAGTACTTC
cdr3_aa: CASSQGASGSIDEQYF

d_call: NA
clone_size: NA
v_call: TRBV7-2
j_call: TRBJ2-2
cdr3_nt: TGTGCCAGCAGCTTAGAGGCGGGCGGTGGGCTGTTTTTT
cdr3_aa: CASSLEAGGGLFF

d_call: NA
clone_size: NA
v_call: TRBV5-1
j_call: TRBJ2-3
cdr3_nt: TGCGCCAGCAGCATGTTACAGGAAGATACGCAGTATTTT
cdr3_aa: CASSMLQEDTQYF

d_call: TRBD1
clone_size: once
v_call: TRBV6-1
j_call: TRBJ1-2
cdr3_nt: TGTGCCAGCAGTGCTGGACAGGGCTATGGCTACACCTTC
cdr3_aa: CASSAGQGYGYTF

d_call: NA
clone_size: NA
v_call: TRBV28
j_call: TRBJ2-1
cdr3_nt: TGTGCCAGCAGTATAGCGGAACACAATGAGCAGTTCTTC
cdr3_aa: CASSIAEHNEQFF

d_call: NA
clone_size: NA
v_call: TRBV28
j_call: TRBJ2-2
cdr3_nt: TGTGCCAGCAGATCAACTAGGACGGAGACCGGGGAGCTGTTTTTT
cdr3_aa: CASRSTRTETGELFF

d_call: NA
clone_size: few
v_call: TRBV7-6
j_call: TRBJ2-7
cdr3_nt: TGTGCCAGCAGCTTAGTTCCAGGGCTCTACGAGCAGTACTTC
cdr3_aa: CASSLVPGLYEQYF

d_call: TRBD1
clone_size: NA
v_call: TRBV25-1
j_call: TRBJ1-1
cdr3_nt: TGTGCCAGCAGGGCGGACAGGGTTGACACTGAAGCTTTCTTT
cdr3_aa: CASRADRVDTEAFF

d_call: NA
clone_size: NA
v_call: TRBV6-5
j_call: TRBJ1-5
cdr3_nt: TGTGCCAGCAGTTACGAAAGCCAGCCCCAGCATTTT
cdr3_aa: CASSYESQPQHF

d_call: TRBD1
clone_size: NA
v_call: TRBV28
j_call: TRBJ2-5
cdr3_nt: TGTGCCAGCAGTTCGACAGGGGCAGGAGAGACCCAGTACTTC
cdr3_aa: CASSSTGAGETQYF

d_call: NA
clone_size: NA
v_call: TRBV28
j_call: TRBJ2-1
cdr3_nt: TGTGCCAGCAGCCTGACGGGACACCTAAATTTCTTC
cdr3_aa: CASSLTGHLNFF

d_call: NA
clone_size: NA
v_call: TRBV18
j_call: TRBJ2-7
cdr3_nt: TGTGCCAGCTCACCCGCAGGTCGTGACGAGCAGTACTTC
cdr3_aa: CASSPAGRDEQYF

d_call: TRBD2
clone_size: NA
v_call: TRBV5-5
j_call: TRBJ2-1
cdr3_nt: TGTGCCAGCAGCCACACCCCGCTAGCGGGGGGGTATGAGCAGTTCTTC
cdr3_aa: CASSHTPLAGGYEQFF

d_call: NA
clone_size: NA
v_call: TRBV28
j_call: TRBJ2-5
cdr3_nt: TGTGCCAGTACGGACTACCAAGAGACCCAGTACTTC
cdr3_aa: CASTDYQETQYF

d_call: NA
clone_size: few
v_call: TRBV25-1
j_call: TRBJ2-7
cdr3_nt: TGTGCCAGCAGTACGGGTAGCCACTACGAGCAGTACTTC
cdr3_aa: CASSTGSHYEQYF

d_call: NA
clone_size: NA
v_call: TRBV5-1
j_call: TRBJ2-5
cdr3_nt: TGCGCCAGCAGCTTGGGTGCGACGGGAAGGGGGGAGACCCAGTACTTC
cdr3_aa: CASSLGATGRGETQYF

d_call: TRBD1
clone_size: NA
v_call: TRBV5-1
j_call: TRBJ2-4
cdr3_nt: TGCGCCAGCAGCCCGACAGGGGGCCTCCCAAACATTCAGTACTTC
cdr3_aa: CASSPTGGLPNIQYF

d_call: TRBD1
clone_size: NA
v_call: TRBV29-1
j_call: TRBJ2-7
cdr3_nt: TGCAGCGTTGAAGGACAGGGGGCCTACGAGCAGTACTTC
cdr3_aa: CSVEGQGAYEQYF

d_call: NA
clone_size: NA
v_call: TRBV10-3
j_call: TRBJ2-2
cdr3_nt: TGTGCCATCAGTGACTCGCCCATCAGCGGGGAGCTGTTTTTT
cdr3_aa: CAISDSPISGELFF

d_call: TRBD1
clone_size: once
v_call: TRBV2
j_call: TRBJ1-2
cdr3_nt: TGTGCCAGCAGTGAGGACAGGGGCTTTTATGGCTACACCTTC
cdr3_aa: CASSEDRGFYGYTF

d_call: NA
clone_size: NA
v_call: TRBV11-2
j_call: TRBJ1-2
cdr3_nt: TGTGCCAGCAGCCCCGTGCCAGGGCTTTTTTATGGCTACACCTTC
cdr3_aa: CASSPVPGLFYGYTF